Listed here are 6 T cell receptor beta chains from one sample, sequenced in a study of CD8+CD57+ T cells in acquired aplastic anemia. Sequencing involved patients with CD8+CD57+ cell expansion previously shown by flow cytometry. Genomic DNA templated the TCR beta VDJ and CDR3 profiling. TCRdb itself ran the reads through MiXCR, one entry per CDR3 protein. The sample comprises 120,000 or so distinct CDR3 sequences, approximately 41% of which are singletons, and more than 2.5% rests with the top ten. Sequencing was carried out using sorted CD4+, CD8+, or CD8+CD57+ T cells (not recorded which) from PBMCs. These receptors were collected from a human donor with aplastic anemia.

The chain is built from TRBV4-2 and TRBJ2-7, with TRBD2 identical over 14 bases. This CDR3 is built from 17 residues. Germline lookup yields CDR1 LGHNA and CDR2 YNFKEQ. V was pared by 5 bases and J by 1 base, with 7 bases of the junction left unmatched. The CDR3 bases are TGTGCCAGCAGCGCGACTAGCGGGGGGGCCGTATCCTACGAGCAGTACTTC. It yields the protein CASSATSGGAVSYEQYF.

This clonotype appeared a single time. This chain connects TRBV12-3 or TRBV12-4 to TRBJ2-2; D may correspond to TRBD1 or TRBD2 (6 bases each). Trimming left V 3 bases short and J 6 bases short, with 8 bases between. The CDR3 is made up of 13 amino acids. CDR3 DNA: TGTGCCAGCAGTTTGAGGGGGGCCGGGGAGCTGTTTTTT. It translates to CASSLRGAGELFF.

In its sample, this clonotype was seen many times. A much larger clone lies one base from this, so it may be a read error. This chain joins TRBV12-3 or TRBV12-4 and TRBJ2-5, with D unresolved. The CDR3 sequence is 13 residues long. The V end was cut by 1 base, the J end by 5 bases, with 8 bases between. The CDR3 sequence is CASSLGAQETQYF. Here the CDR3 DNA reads TGTGCCAGCAGTTTAGGGGCCCAGGAGACCCAGTACTTC.

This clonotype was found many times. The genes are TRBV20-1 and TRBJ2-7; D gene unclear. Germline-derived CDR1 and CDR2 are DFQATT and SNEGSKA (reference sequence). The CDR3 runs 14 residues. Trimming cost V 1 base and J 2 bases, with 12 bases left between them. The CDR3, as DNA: TGCAGTGCTAGAGGGACCGACACCACCTACGAGCAGTACTTC. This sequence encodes CSARGTDTTYEQYF.

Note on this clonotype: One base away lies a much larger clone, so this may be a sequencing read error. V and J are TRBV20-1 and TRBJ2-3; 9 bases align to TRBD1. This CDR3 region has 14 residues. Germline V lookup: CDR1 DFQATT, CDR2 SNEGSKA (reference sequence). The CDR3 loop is CSAAPGTGKDTRYF. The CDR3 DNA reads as TGCAGTGCCGCCCCCGGGACAGGGAAAGATACGCGGTATTTT.

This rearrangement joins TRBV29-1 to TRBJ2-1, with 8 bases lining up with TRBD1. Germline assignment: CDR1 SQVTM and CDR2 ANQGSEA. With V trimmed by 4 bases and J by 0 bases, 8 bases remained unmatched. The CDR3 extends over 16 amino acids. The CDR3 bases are TGCAGCGTTGTCGACAGGGGTAGGGGCTCCTACAATGAGCAGTTCTTC. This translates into CSVVDRGRGSYNEQFF.